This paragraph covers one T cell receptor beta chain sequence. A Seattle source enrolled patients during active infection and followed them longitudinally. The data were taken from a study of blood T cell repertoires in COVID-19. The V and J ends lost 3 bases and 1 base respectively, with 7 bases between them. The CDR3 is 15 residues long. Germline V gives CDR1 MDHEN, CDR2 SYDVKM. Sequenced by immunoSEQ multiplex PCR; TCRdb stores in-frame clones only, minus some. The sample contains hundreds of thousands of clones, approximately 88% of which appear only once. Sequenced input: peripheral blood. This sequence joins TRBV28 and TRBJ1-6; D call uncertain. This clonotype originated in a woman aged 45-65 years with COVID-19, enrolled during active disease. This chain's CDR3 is CASSFTRSYNSPLHF. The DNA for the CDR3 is TGTGCCAGCAGTTTCACTAGGTCCTATAATTCACCCCTCCACTTT.